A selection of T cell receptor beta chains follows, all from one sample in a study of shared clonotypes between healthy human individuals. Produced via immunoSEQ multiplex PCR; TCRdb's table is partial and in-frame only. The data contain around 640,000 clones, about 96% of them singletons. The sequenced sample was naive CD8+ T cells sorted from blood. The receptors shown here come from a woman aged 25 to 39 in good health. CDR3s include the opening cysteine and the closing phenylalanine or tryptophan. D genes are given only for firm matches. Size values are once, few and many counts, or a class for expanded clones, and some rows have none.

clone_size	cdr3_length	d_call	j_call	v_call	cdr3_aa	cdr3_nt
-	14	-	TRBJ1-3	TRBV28	CASSFQGSGNTIYF	TGTGCCAGCAGTTTTCAAGGATCTGGAAACACCATATATTTT
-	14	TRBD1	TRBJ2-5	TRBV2	CATPPKDRAQTQYF	TGTGCCACACCACCAAAGGACAGGGCACAGACCCAGTACTTC
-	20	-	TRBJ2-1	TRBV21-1	CASSKPPLSGTGLSYNEQFF	TGTGCCAGCAGCAAACCACCCTTGAGTGGGACAGGCCTCTCCTACAATGAGCAGTTCTTC
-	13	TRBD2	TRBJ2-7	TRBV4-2	CASSLAGVGEQYF	TGTGCCAGCAGTCTAGCGGGCGTTGGCGAGCAGTACTTC
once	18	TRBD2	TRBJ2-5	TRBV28	CASRHAGLAGDGKETQYF	TGTGCCAGCAGGCACGCGGGACTAGCGGGAGACGGTAAAGAGACCCAGTACTTC
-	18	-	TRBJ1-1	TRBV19	CARLLGGREGDGNTEAFF	TGTGCCCGCCTCCTGGGGGGAAGGGAAGGTGACGGGAACACTGAAGCTTTCTTT
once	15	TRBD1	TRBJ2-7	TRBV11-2	CASSLGGTRGHEQYF	TGTGCCAGCAGCTTAGGAGGTACAAGGGGGCACGAGCAGTACTTC
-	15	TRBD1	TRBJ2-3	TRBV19	CASSNGDRYTDTQYF	TGTGCCAGTAGTAATGGGGACAGATATACAGATACGCAGTATTTT
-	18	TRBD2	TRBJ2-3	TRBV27	CASSLLTSGRAVTDTQYF	TGTGCCAGCAGTTTACTGACTAGCGGGAGGGCCGTTACAGATACGCAGTATTTT
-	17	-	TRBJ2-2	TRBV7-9	CASSSKTSEVNTGELFF	TGTGCCAGCAGCTCGAAGACTTCGGAAGTAAACACCGGGGAGCTGTTTTTT
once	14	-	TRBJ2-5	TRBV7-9	CASSFQERGETQYF	TGTGCCAGCAGCTTCCAAGAAAGAGGAGAGACCCAGTACTTC
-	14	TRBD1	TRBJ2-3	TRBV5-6	CASRTGQGADTQYF	TGTGCCAGCAGGACGGGACAGGGCGCAGATACGCAGTATTTT
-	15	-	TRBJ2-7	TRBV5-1	CASSLGEGRRDEQYF	TGCGCCAGCAGCTTGGGGGAAGGGAGAAGGGACGAGCAGTACTTC
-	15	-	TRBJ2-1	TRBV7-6	CASSLVAGAYNEQFF	TGTGCCAGCAGCTTAGTGGCCGGGGCTTACAATGAGCAGTTCTTC
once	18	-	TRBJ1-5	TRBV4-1	CASSPRTVNLNSNQPQHF	TGCGCCAGCAGCCCCCGGACGGTCAACCTAAATAGCAATCAGCCCCAGCATTTT
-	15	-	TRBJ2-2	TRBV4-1	CASSQDGRLTGELFF	TGCGCCAGCAGCCAAGACGGGAGACTTACCGGGGAGCTGTTTTTT
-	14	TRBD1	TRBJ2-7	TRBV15	CATSSGQGSYEQYF	TGTGCCACCAGCTCAGGACAGGGCTCCTACGAGCAGTACTTC
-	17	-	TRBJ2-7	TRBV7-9	CASSPPRVWSRHYEQYF	TGTGCCAGCAGCCCCCCAAGAGTCTGGTCTCGACACTACGAGCAGTACTTC
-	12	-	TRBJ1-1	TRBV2	CASSPQHTEAFF	TGTGCCAGCAGCCCACAGCACACTGAAGCTTTCTTT
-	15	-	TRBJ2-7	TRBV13	CASSLIVAHGGEQYF	TGTGCCAGCAGCTTAATCGTAGCCCACGGGGGCGAGCAGTACTTC
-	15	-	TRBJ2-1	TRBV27	CASSFVGSGLNEQFF	TGTGCCAGCAGTTTTGTCGGTAGCGGCCTCAATGAGCAGTTCTTC
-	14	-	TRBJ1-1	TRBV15	CATSREGGFTEAFF	TGTGCCACCAGCAGAGAAGGGGGGTTTACTGAAGCTTTCTTT
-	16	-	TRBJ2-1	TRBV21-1	CASSKGRTGVYNEQFF	TGTGCCAGCAGCAAAGGGCGGACAGGGGTCTACAATGAGCAGTTCTTC
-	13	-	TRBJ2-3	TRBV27	CASSFSGADTQYF	TGTGCCAGCAGTTTCTCCGGGGCAGATACGCAGTATTTT
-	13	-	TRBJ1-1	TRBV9	CASSVGLSTEAFF	TGTGCCAGCAGCGTAGGGTTATCCACTGAAGCTTTCTTT
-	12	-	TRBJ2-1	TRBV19	CASQKGANEQFF	TGTGCCAGTCAAAAGGGAGCCAATGAGCAGTTCTTC
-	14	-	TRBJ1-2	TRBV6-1	CASGGGSLDYGYTF	TGTGCCAGCGGTGGGGGGAGTCTGGACTATGGCTACACCTTC
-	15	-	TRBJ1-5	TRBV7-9	CASSLGEYSNQPQHF	TGTGCCAGCAGCTTAGGGGAGTATAGCAATCAGCCCCAGCATTTT
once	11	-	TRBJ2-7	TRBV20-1	CSARYSYEQYF	TGCAGTGCTAGGTACAGCTACGAGCAGTACTTC
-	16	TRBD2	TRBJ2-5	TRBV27	CASSPLAGGQQETQYF	TGTGCCAGCAGTCCCCTAGCGGGAGGGCAGCAAGAGACCCAGTACTTC
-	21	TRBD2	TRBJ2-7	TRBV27	CASSLKPGGLAGFSGQYEQYF	TGTGCCAGCAGTTTAAAACCGGGCGGACTAGCGGGATTCTCAGGCCAATACGAGCAGTACTTC
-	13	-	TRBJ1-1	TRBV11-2	CASSFWGGTEAFF	TGTGCCAGCAGCTTTTGGGGCGGCACTGAAGCTTTCTTT
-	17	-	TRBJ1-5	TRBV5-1	CASSLVTFSGSNQPQHF	TGCGCCAGCAGCTTGGTTACCTTCTCGGGGAGCAATCAGCCCCAGCATTTT
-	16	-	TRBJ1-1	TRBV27	CASSPTDGTGNTEAFF	TGTGCCAGCAGTCCCACGGACGGGACGGGGAACACTGAAGCTTTCTTT
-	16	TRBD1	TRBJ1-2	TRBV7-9	CASSLARQGIFDGYTF	TGTGCCAGCAGCCTAGCGAGACAGGGAATTTTCGATGGCTACACCTTC
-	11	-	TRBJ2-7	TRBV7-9	CASSAINEQYF	TGTGCCAGCAGCGCAATTAACGAGCAGTACTTC
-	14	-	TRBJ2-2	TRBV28	CASSLSGNTGELFF	TGTGCCAGCAGTTTAAGTGGGAACACCGGGGAGCTGTTTTTT
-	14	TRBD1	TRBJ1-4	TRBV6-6	CASSLTGVAEKLFF	TGTGCCAGCAGTCTGACAGGGGTCGCTGAAAAACTGTTTTTT
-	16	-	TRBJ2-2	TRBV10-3	CAISDSDLGEAGELFF	TGTGCCATCAGTGATTCGGACCTGGGTGAGGCCGGGGAGCTGTTTTTT
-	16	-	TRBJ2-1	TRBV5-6	CASSLEVRGPYNEQFF	TGTGCCAGCAGCTTGGAGGTGCGGGGGCCCTACAATGAGCAGTTCTTC